This TCR beta chain was documented in a study of monozygotic twins with cystic fibrosis. Data came from immunoSEQ multiplex PCR; TCRdb stores just in-frame clones and leaves some out. This sample carries approximately 10,000 clones, over 99% of them seen once, and the ten largest clones take less than 0.55%. Regarding the study as a whole: Monozygotic CF twins shared more identical nucleotide clonotypes than unrelated patients. V usage most resembled the co-twin in 13 of 16 pairs.

About this clone: Its antigen is undetermined.

With 10 bases removed from V and 4 bases from J, the gap between germline ends came to 19 bases. This CDR3 is built from 14 residues. Per germline, CDR1 ENHRY and CDR2 SYGVKD. The sample comprised blood. The gene calls are TRBV10-3 and TRBJ1-2; D perhaps matches TRBD1 (5 bases). This TCR was sampled from a young man with cystic fibrosis. CDR3: CATTGGGIPYGYTF. CDR3 nucleotide sequence: TGTGCCACCACTGGTGGGGGAATTCCCTATGGCTACACCTTC.